The next 22 T cell receptor beta chains were all read from a single sample in a study of blood T cell repertoires in COVID-19. The data were produced by immunoSEQ multiplex PCR, yet TCRdb's version contains in-frame clones alone and is incomplete. The sample has 150,000 to 200,000 clones; about 88% are singletons. What was sequenced was PBMCs or T cells enriched from blood (not recorded which). The source of these receptors is a woman aged 40 to 55 with acute COVID-19.

V and J are TRBV7-2 and TRBJ2-1; TRBD1 is a possible D gene (6 bases). Germline lookup yields CDR1 SGHTA and CDR2 FQGNSA. Deletions cut 6 bases from V and 7 bases from J, with 22 bases between. CDR3 size: 16 residues. CDR3 protein: CASSRQTGLISNEQFF. As DNA, the CDR3 is TGTGCCAGCAGTCGACAGACAGGCCTCATAAGTAATGAGCAGTTCTTC.

This sequence joins TRBV14 and TRBJ2-5, with D possibly matching TRBD2 (6 bases). The ends were cut back, 4 bases at V and 3 bases at J, with 12 bases in the middle. The CDR3 contains 14 residues. Germline-derived CDR1 and CDR2 are SGHDN and FVKESK. CDR3 residues: CASSRRTIKETQYF. CDR3 DNA: TGTGCCAGCAGCCGAAGGACTATCAAAGAGACCCAGTACTTC.

This chain joins TRBV4-3 and TRBJ2-2; 11 bases line up with TRBD2. This CDR3 contains 16 residues. V gave up 2 bases and J gave up 7 bases; unmatched junction bases: 6. CDR1 and CDR2 (germline): LGHNA, YSLEER. CDR3 in DNA: TGCGCCAGCAGCCAAAACCCGGGACTAGCGGACGGGGAGCTGTTTTTT. It codes for CASSQNPGLADGELFF.

The V gene is TRBV10-2, the J gene TRBJ2-2, with TRBD2 identical over 10 bases. CDR3 length: 15 amino acids. V was clipped by 11 bases and J by 7 bases; unmatched bases: 13. Germline values: CDR1 WSHSY, CDR2 SAAADI. The DNA for the CDR3 is TGCGCCGCCCACGGAGCGGGGGGGCAAGGCGGGGAGCTGTTTTTT. Translated: CAAHGAGGQGGELFF.

The V gene is TRBV3-1 (or the pseudogene TRBV3-2), the J gene TRBJ1-5; possible D gene TRBD1, 6 bases. The CDR3 sequence is 15 residues long. Germline CDR1 and CDR2: LGHDT and YNNKEL (reference sequence). Trimming shortened V by 4 bases and J by 3 bases, and 13 bases separated the two germline ends. The CDR3 coding sequence is TGTGCCAGCAGCCCCGCAGGGGCCTCCAATCAGCCCCAGCATTTT. It translates to CASSPAGASNQPQHF.

CDR3 bases: TGTGCCAGCGGGGGGGGGCAGAGTAATTCACCCCTCCACTTT. Protein sequence: CASGGGQSNSPLHF. The rearrangement joins TRBV6-5 to TRBJ1-6; D is perhaps TRBD1 (6 bases). This CDR3 has 14 amino acids. Germline V gene lookup returns CDR1 MNHEY and CDR2 SVGAGI. V was trimmed by 8 bases and J by 6 bases, leaving 14 bases between them.

The chain couples TRBV18 to TRBJ2-3, with 11 nucleotides matching TRBD1. Germline V gives CDR1 KGHSH, CDR2 LQKENI. This CDR3 spans 14 amino acids. V was pared by 10 bases and J by 3 bases, with 6 bases of the junction left unmatched. The CDR3 here is CANKRDRGTDTQYF. The CDR3 DNA reads TGTGCCAACAAACGGGACAGGGGGACAGATACGCAGTATTTT.

The rearrangement links TRBV5-6 to TRBJ1-1; D not certain. V was trimmed by 4 bases and J by 1 base, leaving 11 bases between them. This CDR3 spans 14 amino acids. The germline CDR1 and CDR2 sequences are SGHDT and YYEEEE. The CDR3 DNA sequence: TGTGCCAGCAGCCTCCAGACTGGGAACACTGAAGCTTTCTTT. This translates into CASSLQTGNTEAFF. The variable domain in full, with the rest retrieved from reference TRBV5-6 and TRBJ1-1, is DAGVTQSPTHLIKTRGQQVTLRCSPKSGHDTVSWYQQALGQGPQFIFQYYEEEERQRGNFPDRFSGHQFPNYSSELNVNALLLGDSALYLCASSLQTGNTEAFFGQGTRLTVV.

V usage is TRBV29-1 and J usage is TRBJ1-1, with D maybe TRBD1 (6 bases). Trimming removed 3 bases from V and 6 bases from J, with 11 bases in between. This CDR3 is built from 12 residues. Germline V CDR1 and CDR2: SQVTM, ANQGSEA. CDR3: CSVEVTGPEAFF. Here the CDR3 DNA reads TGCAGCGTTGAGGTGACAGGTCCTGAAGCTTTCTTT.

V gene TRBV7-3 combines with J gene TRBJ2-5, with TRBD2 as a possible D gene (6 bases). Germline V gives CDR1 SGHTA, CDR2 FQGTGA. V gave up 5 bases and J gave up 5 bases, with 18 bases separating them. There are 15 residues in the CDR3. This CDR3 reads CASSQGGKGGETQYF. In nucleotides, the CDR3 is TGTGCCAGCAGCCAAGGAGGGAAGGGTGGGGAGACCCAGTACTTC.

This rearrangement joins TRBV19 to TRBJ2-6; 10 nucleotides line up with TRBD1. J lost 0 bases, V lost 5 bases, and 4 bases had no gene match. The V gene's germline CDR1 is LNHDA and CDR2 SQIVND (reference sequence). The CDR3 spans 17 residues. Here the CDR3 reads CASSGGQGVSGANVLTF. CDR3 sequence (DNA): TGTGCCAGTAGTGGTGGACAGGGGGTCTCTGGGGCCAACGTCCTGACTTTC.

The rearrangement joins TRBV9 to TRBJ2-2, with D tentatively TRBD2 (6 bases). Germline loops: CDR1 SGDLS, CDR2 YYNGEE. V lost 0 bases, J lost 5 bases, and 17 bases lay in between. The CDR3 spans 17 residues. Written as DNA, the CDR3 is TGTGCCAGCAGCGTAGGTAGAACGGGAGCGGCGACCGGGGAGCTGTTTTTT. As protein: CASSVGRTGAATGELFF.

This clone turned up a few times. The chain combines TRBV4-1 with TRBJ2-1, with a weak D call TRBD1 (6 bases). Germline V lookup: CDR1 MGHRA, CDR2 YSYEKL. This CDR3 contains 16 residues. Trimming removed 3 bases from V and 7 bases from J, with 19 bases in between. The CDR3 region is CASSHGSGQRQNEQFF. CDR3 in DNA: TGCGCCAGCAGCCATGGGTCGGGACAACGCCAGAATGAGCAGTTCTTC.

The gene calls are TRBV7-6 and TRBJ2-1; 7 bases align to TRBD2. The trim removed 1 base at V and 0 bases at J, leaving 12 bases unmatched. Germline CDR1 and CDR2: SGHVS and FNYEAQ. The CDR3 extends over 19 amino acids. This CDR3 reads CASSLDGASGPNSYNEQFF. CDR3 sequence (DNA): TGTGCCAGCAGCTTAGATGGGGCTAGCGGACCGAACTCCTACAATGAGCAGTTCTTC.

CDR3 protein: CASSLLQGSEAFF. For the CDR3, the DNA is TGTGCCAGCAGCCTCCTACAGGGATCTGAAGCTTTCTTT. The V gene is TRBV7-6, the J gene TRBJ1-1, with a weak D call TRBD1 (6 bases). Trimming took off 5 bases at V and 6 bases at J, with 13 bases between the two ends. CDR3 length: 13 amino acids. CDR1 and CDR2 (germline): SGHVS, FNYEAQ.

This rearrangement joins TRBV28 to TRBJ1-6; 12 positions agree with TRBD1. The ends lost 2 bases at V and 9 bases at J; junction bases unmatched: 11. CDR1 is MDHEN, CDR2 SYDVKM, per germline. The CDR3 contains 18 residues. CDR3 sequence: CASSLRRGDRGLASPLHF. CDR3 DNA sequence: TGTGCCAGCAGTTTACGAAGGGGGGACAGGGGGCTTGCTTCACCCCTCCACTTT.

The rearrangement links TRBV18 to TRBJ1-5; 8 bases are a match to TRBD1. The CDR3 runs to 16 residues. J was trimmed by 2 bases and V by 4 bases; bases with no gene match: 7. The germline V gene has CDR1 KGHSH and CDR2 LQKENI. CDR3 region: CASSLEDRAGNQPQHF. DNA for the CDR3: TGTGCCAGCTCACTCGAGGACAGGGCTGGCAATCAGCCCCAGCATTTT.

V gene TRBV7-9 combines with J gene TRBJ2-5; 9 nucleotides align to TRBD2. With 3 bases clipped from V and 4 bases from J, the junction kept 0 bases outside the gene matches. Germline V gene sequence: CDR1 SEHNR, CDR2 FQNEAQ (reference sequence). This CDR3 is built from 13 residues. As DNA, the CDR3 is TGTGCCAGCAGCTTGCGGGGGGGAGAGACCCAGTACTTC. Encoded protein: CASSLRGGETQYF.

The chain uses TRBV6-5 and TRBJ1-6; D is undetermined. Germline CDR1 MNHEY, CDR2 SVGAGI. V dropped 6 bases and J dropped 7 bases, with 13 bases sitting between them. The CDR3 totals 14 residues. Here the CDR3 reads CASSQRAGNSPLHF. CDR3 sequence (DNA): TGTGCCAGCAGCCAGAGAGCAGGAAATTCACCCCTCCACTTT.

J is TRBJ2-7 and V is TRBV4-2; 7 bases align to TRBD1. The V gene end was trimmed by 1 base and the J gene end by 3 bases; junction bases not matched to a gene: 6. Germline V gene data show CDR1 as LGHNA and CDR2 as YNFKEQ. This CDR3 contains 15 residues. CDR3 bases: TGTGCCAGCAGCCAAGCTCCGGGACAGAGCTACGAGCAGTACTTC. Translating gives CASSQAPGQSYEQYF.

The chain combines TRBV7-3 with TRBJ2-5, with 7 bases matching TRBD1. J lost 1 base, V lost 4 bases, and 6 bases had no gene match. Per the germline V gene, CDR1 is SGHTA and CDR2 is FQGTGA. CDR3 length equals 15 residues. This chain's CDR3 is CASSSTGTVQETQYF. The CDR3 DNA is TGTGCCAGCAGCTCCACCGGGACAGTCCAAGAGACCCAGTACTTC.

The V and J genes are TRBV5-8 and TRBJ2-7, with a weak D call TRBD1 (6 bases). The CDR3 has 16 amino acids. Germline assignment: CDR1 SGHTS and CDR2 YDEGEE. V lost 3 bases and J 3 bases, leaving 19 bases between the germline ends. CDR3 residues: CASSSGLDRNYYEQYF. Written as DNA, the CDR3 is TGTGCCAGCAGCTCCGGACTTGACAGGAATTACTACGAGCAGTACTTC.